This T cell receptor (beta chain) stems from a study of regulatory T cells in long-lasting Graves disease. Whole-study results and caveats: With a few thousand shared public clonotypes, persistent patients exceeded new patients, who shared over 850.

Documented time point: persistent/refractory GD, antithyroid drugs over 5 years with positive TRAb. PBMC-extracted RNA yielded the TCR library. V was cut by 0 bases and J by 3 bases, with 12 bases left in between. From germline, CDR1 is MGHRA and CDR2 YSYEKL. This CDR3 contains 16 residues. CDR3 regions were amplified by Arm-PCR using iRepertoire HTBI primers to build TCR beta libraries. Each CDR3 protein is one row after TCRdb ran MiXCR on the multiplex PCR reads. This sample has a few hundred thousand distinct CDR3 sequences, with 23% found just once. This clonotype was recorded a few times. Its antigen is unknown.

This TCR derives from a female donor with Graves disease. Specimen: peripheral blood mononuclear cells (PBMCs), collected when the disease was refractory, from a patient treated with antithyroid drugs. This chain joins TRBV4-1 and TRBJ1-5, with D tentatively TRBD1 (5 bases). CDR3 nucleotide sequence: TGCGCCAGCAGCCAAGACCCTCCGGGGGACAATCAGCCCCAGCATTTT. Amino acids: CASSQDPPGDNQPQHF.